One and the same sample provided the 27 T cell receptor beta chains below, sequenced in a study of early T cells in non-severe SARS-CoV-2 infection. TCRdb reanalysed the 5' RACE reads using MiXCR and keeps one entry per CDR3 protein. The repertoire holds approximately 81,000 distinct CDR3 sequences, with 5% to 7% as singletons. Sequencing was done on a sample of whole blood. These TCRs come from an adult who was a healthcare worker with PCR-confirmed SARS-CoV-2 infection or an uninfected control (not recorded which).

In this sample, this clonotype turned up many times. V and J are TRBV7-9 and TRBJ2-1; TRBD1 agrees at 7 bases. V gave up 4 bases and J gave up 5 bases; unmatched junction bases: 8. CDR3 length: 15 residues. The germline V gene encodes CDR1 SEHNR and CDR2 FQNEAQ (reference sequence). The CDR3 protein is CASSSRQGTHNEQFF. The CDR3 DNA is TGTGCCAGCAGCTCCAGACAGGGAACCCACAATGAGCAGTTCTTC.

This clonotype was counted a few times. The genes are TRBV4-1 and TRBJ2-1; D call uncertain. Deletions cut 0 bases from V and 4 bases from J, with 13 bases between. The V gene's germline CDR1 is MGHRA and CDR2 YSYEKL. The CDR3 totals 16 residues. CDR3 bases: TGCGCCAGCAGCCAAGAGACCACAGCACGATACAATGAGCAGTTCTTC. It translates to CASSQETTARYNEQFF.

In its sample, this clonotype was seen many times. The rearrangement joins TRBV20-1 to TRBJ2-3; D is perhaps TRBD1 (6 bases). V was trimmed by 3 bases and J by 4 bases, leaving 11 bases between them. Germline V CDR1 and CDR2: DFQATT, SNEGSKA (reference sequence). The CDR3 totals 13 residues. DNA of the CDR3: TGCAGTGCTAGTATGGGGGCGGCAGATACGCAGTATTTT. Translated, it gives CSASMGAADTQYF.

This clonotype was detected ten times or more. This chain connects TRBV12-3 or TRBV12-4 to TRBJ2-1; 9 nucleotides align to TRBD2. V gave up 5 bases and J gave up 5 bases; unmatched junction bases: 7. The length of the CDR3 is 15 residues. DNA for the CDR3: TGTGCCAGCAGTGATCAGCGGGAGGCTAACAATGAGCAGTTCTTC. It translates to CASSDQREANNEQFF.

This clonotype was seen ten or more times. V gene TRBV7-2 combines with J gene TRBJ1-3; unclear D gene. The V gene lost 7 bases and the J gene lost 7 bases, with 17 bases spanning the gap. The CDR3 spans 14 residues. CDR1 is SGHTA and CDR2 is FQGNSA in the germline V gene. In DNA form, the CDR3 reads TGTGCCAGCAAATACCAAGCGAGTGTCAACACCATATATTTT. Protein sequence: CASKYQASVNTIYF.

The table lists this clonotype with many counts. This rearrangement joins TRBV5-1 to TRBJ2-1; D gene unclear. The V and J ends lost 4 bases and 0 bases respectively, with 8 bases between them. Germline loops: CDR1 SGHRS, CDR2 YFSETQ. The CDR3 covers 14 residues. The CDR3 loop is CASSPTGSYNEQFF. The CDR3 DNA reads TGCGCCAGCAGCCCGACGGGCTCCTACAATGAGCAGTTCTTC.

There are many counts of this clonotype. CDR3 protein: CASATGNQETQYF. The CDR3 DNA is TGTGCCAGTGCGACAGGAAACCAAGAGACCCAGTACTTC. The chain combines TRBV12-3 or TRBV12-4 with TRBJ2-5; tentatively, D is TRBD1 (6 bases). There are 13 residues in the CDR3. The V end was cut by 9 bases, the J end by 0 bases, with 11 bases between.

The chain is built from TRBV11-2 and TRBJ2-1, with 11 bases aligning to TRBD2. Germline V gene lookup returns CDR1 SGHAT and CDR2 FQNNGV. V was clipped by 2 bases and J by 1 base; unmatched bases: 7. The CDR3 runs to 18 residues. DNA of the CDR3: TGTGCCAGCAGCTTATTAGCGGGGGGGATTGTATCCTACAATGAGCAGTTCTTC. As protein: CASSLLAGGIVSYNEQFF.

CDR3 amino acids: CASSQGLAGSTDTQYF. CDR3 DNA sequence: TGTGCCAGCAGCCAGGGACTAGCGGGAAGCACAGATACGCAGTATTTT. The rearrangement joins TRBV7-9 to TRBJ2-3; 13 bases are a match to TRBD2. This CDR3 contains 16 residues. The germline V gene has CDR1 SEHNR and CDR2 FQNEAQ (reference sequence). J lost 0 bases, V lost 5 bases, and 2 bases had no gene match.

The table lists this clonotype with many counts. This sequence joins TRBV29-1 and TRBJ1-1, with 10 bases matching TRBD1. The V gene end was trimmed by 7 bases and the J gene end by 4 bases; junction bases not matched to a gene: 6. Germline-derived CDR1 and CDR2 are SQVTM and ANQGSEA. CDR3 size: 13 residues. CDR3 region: CSARTGGSTEAFF. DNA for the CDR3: TGCAGCGCTCGGACAGGGGGGAGCACTGAAGCTTTCTTT.

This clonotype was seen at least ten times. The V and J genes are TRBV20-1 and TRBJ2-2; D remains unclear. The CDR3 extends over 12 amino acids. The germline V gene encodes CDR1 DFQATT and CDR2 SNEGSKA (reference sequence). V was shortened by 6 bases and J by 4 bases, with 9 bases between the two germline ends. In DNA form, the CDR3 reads TGCAGTGCCTTCCGGAGCACCGGGGAGCTGTTTTTT. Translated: CSAFRSTGELFF.

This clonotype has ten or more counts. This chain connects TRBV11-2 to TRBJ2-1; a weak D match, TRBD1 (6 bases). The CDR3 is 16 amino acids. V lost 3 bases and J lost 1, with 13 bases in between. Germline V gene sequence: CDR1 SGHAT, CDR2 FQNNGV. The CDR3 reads CASSFFRGGSYNEQFF. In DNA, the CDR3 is TGTGCCAGCAGCTTTTTTCGAGGGGGATCCTACAATGAGCAGTTCTTC.

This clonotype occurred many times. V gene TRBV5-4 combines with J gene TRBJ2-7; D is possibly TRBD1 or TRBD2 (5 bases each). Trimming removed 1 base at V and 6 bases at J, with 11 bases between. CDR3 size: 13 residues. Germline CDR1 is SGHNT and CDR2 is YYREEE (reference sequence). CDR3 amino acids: CASSLSGTGEQYF. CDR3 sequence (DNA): TGTGCCAGCAGCTTGAGTGGGACCGGCGAGCAGTACTTC.

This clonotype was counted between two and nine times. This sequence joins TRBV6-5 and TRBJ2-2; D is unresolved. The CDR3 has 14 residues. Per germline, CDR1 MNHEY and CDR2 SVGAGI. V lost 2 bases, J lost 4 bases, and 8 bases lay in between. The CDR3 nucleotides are TGTGCCAGCAGTTACAGCCAAATCACCGGGGAGCTGTTTTTT. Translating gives CASSYSQITGELFF.

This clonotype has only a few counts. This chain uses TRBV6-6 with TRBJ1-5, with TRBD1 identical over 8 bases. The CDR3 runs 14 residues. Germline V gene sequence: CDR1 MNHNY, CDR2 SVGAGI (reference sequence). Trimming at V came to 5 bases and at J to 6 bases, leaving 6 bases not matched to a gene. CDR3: CASSPQGAAQPQHF. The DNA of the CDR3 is TGTGCCAGCAGTCCCCAGGGGGCGGCTCAGCCCCAGCATTTT.

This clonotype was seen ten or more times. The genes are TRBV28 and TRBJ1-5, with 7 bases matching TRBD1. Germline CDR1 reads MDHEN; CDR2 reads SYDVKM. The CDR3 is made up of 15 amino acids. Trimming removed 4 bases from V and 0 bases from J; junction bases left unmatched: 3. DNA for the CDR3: TGTGCCAGCAGTTCAGGGACAGTTAGCAATCAGCCCCAGCATTTT. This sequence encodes CASSSGTVSNQPQHF. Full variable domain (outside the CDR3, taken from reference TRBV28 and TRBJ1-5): DVKVTQSSRYLVKRTGEKVFLECVQDMDHENMFWYRQDPGLGLRLIYFSYDVKMKEKGDIPEGYSVSREKKERFSLILESASTNQTSMYLCASSSGTVSNQPQHFGDGTRLSIL.

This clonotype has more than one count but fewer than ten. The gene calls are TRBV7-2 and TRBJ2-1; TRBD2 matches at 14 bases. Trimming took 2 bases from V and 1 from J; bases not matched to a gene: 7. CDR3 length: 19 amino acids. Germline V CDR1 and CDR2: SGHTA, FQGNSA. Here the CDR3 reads CASSLRLAGGVKSYNEQFF. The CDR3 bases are TGTGCCAGCAGCTTAAGACTAGCGGGAGGGGTCAAGTCCTACAATGAGCAGTTCTTC.

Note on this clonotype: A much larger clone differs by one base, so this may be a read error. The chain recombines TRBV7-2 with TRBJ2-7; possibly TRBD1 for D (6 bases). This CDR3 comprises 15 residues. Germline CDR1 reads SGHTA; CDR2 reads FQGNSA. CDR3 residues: CVSSSRTAASYEQYF. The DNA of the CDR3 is TGTGTCAGCAGCTCCCGGACAGCCGCCTCCTACGAGCAGTACTTC.

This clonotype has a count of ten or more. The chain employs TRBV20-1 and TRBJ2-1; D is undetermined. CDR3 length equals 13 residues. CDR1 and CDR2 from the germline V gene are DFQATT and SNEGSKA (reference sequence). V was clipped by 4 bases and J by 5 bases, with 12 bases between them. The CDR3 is CSATPAHDNEQFF. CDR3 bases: TGCAGTGCTACGCCGGCCCATGACAATGAGCAGTTCTTC.

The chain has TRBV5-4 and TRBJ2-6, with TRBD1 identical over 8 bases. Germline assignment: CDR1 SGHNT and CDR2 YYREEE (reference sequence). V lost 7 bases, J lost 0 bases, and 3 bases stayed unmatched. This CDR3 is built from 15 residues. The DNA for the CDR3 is TGTGCCAGCGGACAGGGAAGCTCTGGGGCCAACGTCCTGACTTTC. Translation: CASGQGSSGANVLTF. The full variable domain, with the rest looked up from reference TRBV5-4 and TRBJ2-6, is ETGVTQSPTHLIKTRGQQVTLRCSSQSGHNTVSWYQQALGQGPQFIFQYYREEENGRGNFPPRFSGLQFPNYSSELNVNALELDDSALYLCASGQGSSGANVLTFGAGSRLTVL.

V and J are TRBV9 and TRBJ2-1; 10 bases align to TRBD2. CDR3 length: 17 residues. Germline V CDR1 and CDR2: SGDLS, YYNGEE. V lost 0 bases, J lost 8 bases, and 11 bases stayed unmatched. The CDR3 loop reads CASSVAHVSGRTDEQFF. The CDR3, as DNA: TGTGCCAGCAGCGTAGCTCACGTTAGCGGGAGGACGGATGAGCAGTTCTTC. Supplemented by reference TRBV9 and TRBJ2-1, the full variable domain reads DSGVTQTPKHLITATGQRVTLRCSPRSGDLSVYWYQQSLDQGLQFLIQYYNGEERAKGNILERFSAQQFPDLHSELNLSSLELGDSALYFCASSVAHVSGRTDEQFFGPGTRLTVL.

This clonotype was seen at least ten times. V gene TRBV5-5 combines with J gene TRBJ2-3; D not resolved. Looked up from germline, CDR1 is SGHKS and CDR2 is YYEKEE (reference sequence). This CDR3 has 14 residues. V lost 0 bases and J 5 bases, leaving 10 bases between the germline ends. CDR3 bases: TGTGCCAGCAGCTTGGCCTCCATCCAAGATACGCAGTATTTT. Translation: CASSLASIQDTQYF.

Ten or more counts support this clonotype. The CDR3 bases are TGCGCCAGCAGCCAAACACTAGCGGGAGGTCGCAATGAGCAGTTCTTC. It encodes CASSQTLAGGRNEQFF. The gene calls are TRBV5-1 and TRBJ2-1; TRBD2 agrees at 12 bases. Germline CDR1 is SGHRS and CDR2 is YFSETQ. The CDR3 has 16 amino acids. V lost 4 bases and J lost 6; bases outside the gene matches: 8.

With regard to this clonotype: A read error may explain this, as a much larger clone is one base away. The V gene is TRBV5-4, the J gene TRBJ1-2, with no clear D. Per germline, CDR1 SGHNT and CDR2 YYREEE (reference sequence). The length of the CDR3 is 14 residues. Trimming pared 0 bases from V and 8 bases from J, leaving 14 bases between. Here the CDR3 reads CASSLVRARVGYTF. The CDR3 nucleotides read TGTGCCAGCAGCTTGGTTCGCGCTCGAGTGGGCTACACCTTC.

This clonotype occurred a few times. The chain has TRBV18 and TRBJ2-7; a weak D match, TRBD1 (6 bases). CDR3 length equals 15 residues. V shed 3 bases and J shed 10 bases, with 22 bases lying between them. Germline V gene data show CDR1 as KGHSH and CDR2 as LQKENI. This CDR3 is CASSPPDRNEPRQYF. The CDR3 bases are TGTGCCAGCTCACCTCCAGACAGGAACGAACCCCGCCAGTACTTC.

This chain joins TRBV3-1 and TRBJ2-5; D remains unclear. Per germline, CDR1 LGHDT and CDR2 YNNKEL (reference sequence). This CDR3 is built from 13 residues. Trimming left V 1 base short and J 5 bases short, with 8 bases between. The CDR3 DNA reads TGTGCCAGCAGCCAAGGTTGGGGTGAGACCCAGTACTTC. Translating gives CASSQGWGETQYF.

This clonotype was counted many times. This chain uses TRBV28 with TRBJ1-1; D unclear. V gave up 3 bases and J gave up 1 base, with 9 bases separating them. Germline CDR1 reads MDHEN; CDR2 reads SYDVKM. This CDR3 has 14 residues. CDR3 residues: CASSFGNQNTEAFF. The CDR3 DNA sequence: TGTGCCAGCAGTTTTGGAAACCAGAACACTGAAGCTTTCTTT.